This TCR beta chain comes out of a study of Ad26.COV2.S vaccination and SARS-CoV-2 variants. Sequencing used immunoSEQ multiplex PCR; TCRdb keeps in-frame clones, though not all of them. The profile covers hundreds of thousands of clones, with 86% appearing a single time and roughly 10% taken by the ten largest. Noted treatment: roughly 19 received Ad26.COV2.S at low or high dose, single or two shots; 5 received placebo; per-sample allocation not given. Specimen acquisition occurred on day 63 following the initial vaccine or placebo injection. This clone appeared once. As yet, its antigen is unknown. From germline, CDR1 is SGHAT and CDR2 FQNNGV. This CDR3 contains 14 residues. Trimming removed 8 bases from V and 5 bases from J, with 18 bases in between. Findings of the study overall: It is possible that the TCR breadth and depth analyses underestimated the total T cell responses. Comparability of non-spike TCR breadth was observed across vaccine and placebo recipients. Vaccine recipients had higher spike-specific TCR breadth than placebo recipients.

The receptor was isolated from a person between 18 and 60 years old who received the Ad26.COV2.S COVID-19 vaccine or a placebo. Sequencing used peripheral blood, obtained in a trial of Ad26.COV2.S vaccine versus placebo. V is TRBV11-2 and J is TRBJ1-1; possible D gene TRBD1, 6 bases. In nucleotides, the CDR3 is TGTGCCAGCTCTATTCCGGGGGCGAGAACTGAAGCTTTCTTT. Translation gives CASSIPGARTEAFF.